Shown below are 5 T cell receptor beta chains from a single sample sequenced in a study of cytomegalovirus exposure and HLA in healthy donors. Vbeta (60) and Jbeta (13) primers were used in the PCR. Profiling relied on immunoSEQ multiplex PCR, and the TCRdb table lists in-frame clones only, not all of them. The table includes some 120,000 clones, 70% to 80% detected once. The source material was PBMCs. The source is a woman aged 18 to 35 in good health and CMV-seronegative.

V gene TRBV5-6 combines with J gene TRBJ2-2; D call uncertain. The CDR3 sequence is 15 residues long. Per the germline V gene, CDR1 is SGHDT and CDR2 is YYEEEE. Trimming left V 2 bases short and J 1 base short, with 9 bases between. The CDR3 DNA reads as TGTGCCAGCAGCTTTATCCGTATGAACACCGGGGAGCTGTTTTTT. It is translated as CASSFIRMNTGELFF.

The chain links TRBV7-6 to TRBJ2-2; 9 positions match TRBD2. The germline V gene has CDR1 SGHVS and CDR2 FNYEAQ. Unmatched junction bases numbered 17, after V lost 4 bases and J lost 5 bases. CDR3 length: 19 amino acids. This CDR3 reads CASSSRPKGTSPGTGELFF. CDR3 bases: TGTGCCAGCAGCTCCCGGCCAAAAGGGACTAGCCCGGGTACCGGGGAGCTGTTTTTT.

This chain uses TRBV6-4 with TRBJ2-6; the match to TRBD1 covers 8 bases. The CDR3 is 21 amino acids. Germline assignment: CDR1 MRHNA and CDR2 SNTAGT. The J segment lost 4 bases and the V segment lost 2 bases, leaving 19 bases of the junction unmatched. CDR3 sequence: CASSDRGQGRGKGAGANVLTF. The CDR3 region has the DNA TGTGCCAGCAGTGACCGCGGACAGGGAAGGGGTAAAGGGGCCGGGGCCAACGTCCTGACTTTC.

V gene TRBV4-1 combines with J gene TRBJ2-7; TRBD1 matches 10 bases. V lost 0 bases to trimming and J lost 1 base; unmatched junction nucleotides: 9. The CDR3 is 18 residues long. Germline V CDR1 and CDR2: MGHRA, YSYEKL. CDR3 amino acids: CASSQDSGQGTNSYEQYF. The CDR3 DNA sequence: TGCGCCAGCAGCCAAGATTCGGGACAGGGGACAAATTCCTACGAGCAGTACTTC.

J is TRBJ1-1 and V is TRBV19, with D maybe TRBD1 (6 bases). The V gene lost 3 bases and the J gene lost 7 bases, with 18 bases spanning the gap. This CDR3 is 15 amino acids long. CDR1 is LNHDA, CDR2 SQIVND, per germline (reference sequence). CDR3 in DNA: TGTGCCAGTAGTATGAGATCAAGGGGACACGGTGAAGCTTTCTTT. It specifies CASSMRSRGHGEAFF.